The source of this T cell receptor beta chain is a study of CD8 T cells in Susac syndrome. Study results and limitations: The authors found no clonal expansion in Susac syndrome CD4+ T cell repertoires.

From blood CD8+ and CD4+ T cells, the TCR beta chain was sequenced. After extraction with the RNeasy kit, 0.5 to 1 ug of the RNA was reverse transcribed using random hexamers. Amplification of the TCR beta CDR3 was carried out by immunoSEQ multiplex PCR, which spanned a total of 54 Vbeta and 13 Jbeta segments. TCRdb re-called the immunoSEQ multiplex PCR reads through MiXCR, storing one row per CDR3 protein. The sample lists approximately 260,000 distinct CDR3 sequences, roughly 95% occurring once. To note about this clonotype: What it recognizes is unknown.

V gave up 5 bases and J gave up 0 bases, with 11 bases separating them. The germline V gene has CDR1 SGDLS and CDR2 YYNGEE. CDR3 length: 14 amino acids. This receptor was obtained from a human donor with Susac syndrome. The rearrangement uses TRBV9 and TRBJ1-2; maybe TRBD1 (5 bases). Specimen: CD4+ T cells from PBMCs. The CDR3 sequence: CASSQTASNYGYTF. The CDR3 coding sequence is TGTGCCAGCAGTCAGACAGCCTCTAACTATGGCTACACCTTC.